The source of this TCR beta chain is a study of patients and donors after allogeneic stem cell transplantation. A single record per CDR3 protein comes from TCRdb applying MiXCR to the RT-PCR reads. Of about a million distinct CDR3 sequences in the sample, under 20% are singletons; the top ten hold roughly 6%. This clonotype was observed a few times. The CDR3 spans 13 residues. Germline assignment: CDR1 MGHDK and CDR2 SYGVNS. Trimming stripped 1 base from V and 8 bases from J, with 11 bases between. The material sequenced was blood, either unsorted or a sorted T cell fraction (not recorded which). The J gene is TRBJ1-2, the V gene TRBV25-1, with D hard to call. This receptor was obtained from a human donor who was either an allogeneic HSCT recipient or a stem cell or donor lymphocyte infusion donor (not recorded which). It is not recorded whose cells these are; they may come from a transplant donor. CDR3 region: CASSESIIGGYTF. Here the CDR3 DNA reads TGTGCCAGCAGTGAATCTATCATTGGGGGCTACACCTTC.